This is a list of T cell receptor beta chains from one sample in a study of T cells in narcolepsy. Assay: immunoSEQ multiplex PCR; the TCRdb copy retains only in-frame clones and omits some. The sample has 25,000 to 30,000 clones; approximately 83% are singletons. Sequenced input: CD45RA- memory CD4+ T cells from PBMCs. Receptors were obtained from a human donor with narcolepsy. Both conserved end residues are part of each CDR3. D genes are given only for firm matches. Only part of the rows carry a size: once, few, many, or a class if the clone is expanded.

D	V	size	J	CDR3	DNA
-	TRBV11-3	few	TRBJ2-7	CASSPGTFDSYEQYF	TGTGCCAGCAGCCCCGGGACTTTCGATTCCTACGAGCAGTACTTC
-	TRBV2	-	TRBJ1-3	CASSRGAGNTIYF	TGTGCCAGCAGCCGAGGGGCAGGAAACACCATATATTTT
TRBD1	TRBV5-6	few	TRBJ2-5	CASSTGGHPGETQYF	TGTGCCAGCAGTACAGGGGGACACCCGGGGGAGACCCAGTACTTC
-	TRBV7-9	-	TRBJ2-5	CASSPRGPETQYF	TGTGCCAGCAGTCCCAGGGGTCCAGAGACCCAGTACTTC
-	TRBV30	once	TRBJ2-6	CAWSLDSGANVLTF	TGTGCCTGGAGTTTGGACTCTGGGGCCAACGTCCTGACTTTC
-	TRBV6-5	-	TRBJ2-2	CASSYLNRITGELFF	TGTGCCAGCAGTTACTTAAACAGGATCACCGGGGAGCTGTTTTTT
-	TRBV30	-	TRBJ1-6	CAWSRTNSPLHF	TGTGCCTGGAGTAGGACTAATTCACCCCTCCACTTT
-	TRBV14	-	TRBJ1-2	CASSQVSGFYGYTF	TGTGCCAGCAGCCAAGTTTCGGGGTTTTATGGCTACACCTTC
-	TRBV5-1	-	TRBJ1-4	CASSPGHTNEKLFF	TGCGCCAGCAGCCCAGGACATACTAATGAAAAACTGTTTTTT
-	TRBV11-2	-	TRBJ2-7	CASSRRTDSYEQYF	TGTGCCAGCAGCCGCAGGACAGACTCCTACGAGCAGTACTTC
TRBD1	TRBV6-5	-	TRBJ1-5	CASRPTGGGFSQHF	TGTGCCAGCAGGCCGACAGGGGGCGGTTTTAGCCAGCATTTT
TRBD1	TRBV7-3	-	TRBJ1-2	CASSLTQGNGYTF	TGTGCCAGCAGCTTAACACAGGGGAATGGCTACACCTTC
TRBD1	TRBV5-6	-	TRBJ2-5	CASSSGTGGVETQYF	TGTGCCAGCAGTTCCGGGACAGGGGGAGTTGAGACCCAGTACTTC
TRBD1	TRBV19	-	TRBJ2-2	CASILRGQGTGELFF	TGTGCCAGTATCCTTCGGGGACAGGGTACCGGGGAGCTGTTTTTT
-	TRBV28	-	TRBJ2-7	CASSPDSYEQYF	TGTGCCAGCAGCCCTGACTCATACGAGCAGTACTTC
-	TRBV7-8	-	TRBJ1-1	CASSPRTELMNTEAFF	TGTGCCAGCAGCCCCCGGACAGAACTTATGAACACTGAAGCTTTCTTT
-	TRBV6-4	-	TRBJ1-1	CASRSQGSTEAFF	TGTGCCAGCAGATCCCAGGGAAGCACTGAAGCTTTCTTT
-	TRBV6-5	-	TRBJ2-2	CASSYTEGGELFF	TGTGCCAGCAGTTATACTGAAGGTGGGGAGCTGTTTTTT
-	TRBV6-1	-	TRBJ1-5	CASSADTWGNQPQHF	TGTGCCAGCAGTGCCGACACGTGGGGGAATCAGCCCCAGCATTTT
TRBD1	TRBV5-6	few	TRBJ2-2	CASSEKPGGAFGGELFF	TGTGCCAGCAGCGAAAAGCCAGGGGGCGCGTTTGGCGGGGAGCTGTTTTTT
-	TRBV28	-	TRBJ2-7	CASSLSGEKLYF	TGTGCCAGCAGTTTGTCAGGGGAGAAACTGTACTTC
-	TRBV4-1	-	TRBJ1-5	CASSQDPGINNQPQHF	TGCGCCAGCAGCCAAGATCCGGGGATTAACAATCAGCCCCAGCATTTT
TRBD1	TRBV5-8	-	TRBJ1-5	CASSLGQGDQPQHF	TGTGCCAGCAGCTTGGGACAGGGTGATCAGCCCCAGCATTTT
TRBD1	TRBV7-2	-	TRBJ1-6	CASSLVTGGLSLNSPLHF	TGTGCCAGCAGCTTGGTTACAGGGGGCTTGTCGTTGAATTCACCCCTCCACTTT
-	TRBV19	-	TRBJ1-1	CASSIYGLNTEAFF	TGTGCCAGTAGTATCTACGGACTGAACACTGAAGCTTTCTTT
TRBD1	TRBV6-6	-	TRBJ2-7	CASSYSGDRAPYEQYF	TGTGCCAGCAGTTACTCTGGGGACAGGGCACCCTACGAGCAGTACTTC
TRBD2	TRBV6-5	-	TRBJ2-7	CASSYGLGTGEQYF	TGTGCCAGCAGTTACGGACTAGGCACTGGTGAGCAGTACTTC
TRBD1	TRBV5-4	-	TRBJ1-2	CASSLGWDRGQGYTF	TGTGCCAGCAGCTTGGGATGGGACAGGGGGCAAGGCTACACCTTC
-	TRBV12-5	-	TRBJ2-4	CASGPGVSKNIQYF	TGTGCTAGTGGACCAGGGGTATCCAAAAACATTCAGTACTTC
TRBD2	TRBV10-3	-	TRBJ2-5	CAMSAGGIQETQYF	TGTGCCATGTCTGCCGGGGGGATCCAAGAGACCCAGTACTTC
-	TRBV5-1	-	TRBJ1-3	CASSLDSGTGNTIYF	TGCGCCAGCAGCTTGGATTCGGGGACTGGAAACACCATATATTTT
TRBD1	TRBV5-8	-	TRBJ1-2	CASSTNDRVHYGYTF	TGTGCCAGCAGCACCAACGACAGGGTGCACTATGGCTACACCTTC
-	TRBV12-5	once	TRBJ2-7	CASGLQGYEQYF	TGTGCTAGTGGTTTGCAGGGGTACGAGCAGTACTTC
TRBD2	TRBV4-1	-	TRBJ2-2	CASRGLGPGELFF	TGCGCCAGCAGAGGACTAGGTCCCGGGGAGCTGTTTTTT
-	TRBV6-5	-	TRBJ1-2	CAAYTSNYGYTF	TGTGCCGCATACACGAGTAATTATGGCTACACCTTC
TRBD2	TRBV5-1	-	TRBJ2-7	CASSPGGAGAGEEQYF	TGCGCCAGCAGCCCTGGAGGAGCGGGGGCCGGGGAGGAGCAGTACTTC
TRBD1	TRBV6-1	-	TRBJ2-6	CASSANPGTGAGANVLTF	TGTGCCAGCAGTGCGAATCCCGGGACAGGGGCTGGGGCCAACGTCCTGACTTTC
-	TRBV5-5	-	TRBJ2-3	CASSTSTASTDTQYF	TGTGCCAGCAGCACCTCGACCGCCAGCACAGATACGCAGTATTTT
TRBD1	TRBV6-1	-	TRBJ1-1	CASSWGQVNTEAFF	TGTGCCAGCAGTTGGGGACAGGTGAACACTGAAGCTTTCTTT
TRBD2	TRBV6-1	-	TRBJ2-7	CASRGLAGDLYF	TGTGCCAGCAGAGGCCTAGCGGGGGACCTGTACTTC